Detailed here is one TCR beta chain. No antigen is known for it. The sample is drawn from a study of T cell responses to AZD1222 COVID-19 vaccine. Overall study results and limits: Without day 14 samples, only post-peak T cell repertoires were studied. Dominant at 160-218 and 743-854, vaccine-associated CD4 TCRs also spanned spike.

The data were produced by immunoSEQ multiplex PCR, yet TCRdb's version contains in-frame clones alone and is incomplete. The sample holds 130,000 to 150,000 clones; under 95% are singletons and the top ten take about 5%. The ends lost 3 bases at V and 3 bases at J; junction bases unmatched: 5. This CDR3 has 15 amino acids. Germline values: CDR1 LNHDA, CDR2 SQIVND (reference sequence). The TCR was taken from an adult in good health. Sequenced material: peripheral blood, taken on day 0 of AZD1222 vaccination. J is TRBJ2-1 and V is TRBV19; 7 positions match TRBD2. The CDR3 DNA follows: TGTGCCAGTAGTATTGGCGGGAGATACTACAATGAGCAGTTCTTC. The encoded protein is CASSIGGRYYNEQFF. The entire variable domain, with the rest obtained from reference TRBV19 and TRBJ2-1, is as follows: DGGITQSPKYLFRKEGQNVTLSCEQNLNHDAMYWYRQDPGQGLRLIYYSQIVNDFQKGDIAEGYSVSREKKESFPLTVTSAQKNPTAFYLCASSIGGRYYNEQFFGPGTRLTVL.